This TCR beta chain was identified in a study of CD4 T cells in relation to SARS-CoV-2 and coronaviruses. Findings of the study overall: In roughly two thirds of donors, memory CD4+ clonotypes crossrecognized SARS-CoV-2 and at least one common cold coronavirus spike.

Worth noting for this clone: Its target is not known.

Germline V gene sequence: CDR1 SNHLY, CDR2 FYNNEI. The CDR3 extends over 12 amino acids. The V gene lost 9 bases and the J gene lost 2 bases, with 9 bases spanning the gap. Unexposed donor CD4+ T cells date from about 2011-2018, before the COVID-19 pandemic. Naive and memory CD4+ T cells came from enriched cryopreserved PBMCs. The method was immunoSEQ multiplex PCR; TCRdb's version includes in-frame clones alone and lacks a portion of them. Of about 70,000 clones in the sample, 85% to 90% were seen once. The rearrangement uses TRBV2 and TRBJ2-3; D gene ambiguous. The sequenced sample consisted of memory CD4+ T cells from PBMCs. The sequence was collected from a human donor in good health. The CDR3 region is CASERDTDTQYF. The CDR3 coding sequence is TGTGCCAGTGAAAGAGACACAGATACGCAGTATTTT.